The T cell receptor (beta chain) described here comes from a study of shared clonotypes between healthy human individuals. Trimming took off 4 bases at V and 4 bases at J, with 14 bases between the two ends. Germline CDR1 SQVTM, CDR2 ANQGSEA. The CDR3 is 13 residues long. In regard to this clone: Antigen unknown.

Study-wide findings and caveats: Enrolling few donors narrowed the genetic and exposure-history diversity that was represented. It was anticipated that sequencing depth would influence how many clonotypes donors shared. Estimated clonotype richness was generally higher in naive than memory subsets.

Measured with immunoSEQ multiplex PCR; TCRdb has only the in-frame clones, and not every one. In the table there are about 1.1 million clones, approximately 78% of which are singletons. The chain has TRBV29-1 and TRBJ2-7, with no clear D. Sequences were obtained from memory CD4+ T cells from PBMCs. The subset denotes: CD45RA-negative fraction. The TCR was taken from a man between 18 and 35 years old in good health. Some clones in this sample may be carry-over from other donors' samples. This CDR3 is CSVVMASRYEQYF. For the CDR3, the DNA is TGCAGCGTTGTGATGGCTTCGCGGTACGAGCAGTACTTC.